Listed below are T cell receptor beta chains from one sample, sequenced in a study of Ad26.COV2.S vaccination and SARS-CoV-2 variants. Assay used: immunoSEQ multiplex PCR; TCRdb lists only in-frame clones, some missing. The sample has about 420,000 clones, around 87% seen once. Material: peripheral blood, obtained in a trial of Ad26.COV2.S vaccine versus placebo. These receptors came from a person aged 18-60 years who received the Ad26.COV2.S COVID-19 vaccine or a placebo. Each CDR3 is given with its conserved first and last residue. The D gene is left open where the match is weak. The size of a clone is reported for some rows only, either as once, few or many, or as a class for expanded clones.

abundance	v_gene	d_gene	j_gene	CDR3nt	CDR3aa
NA	TRBV5-8	TRBD1	TRBJ1-3	TGTGCCAGCAGCTTCGGACAGGCCTCCTCTGGAAACACCATATATTTT	CASSFGQASSGNTIYF
NA	TRBV12-3/TRBV12-4	NA	TRBJ2-5	TGTGCCAGCAGACGGACGGAAGAGACCCAGTACTTC	CASRRTEETQYF
NA	TRBV7-2	TRBD2	TRBJ2-3	TGTGCCAGCAGCTTATCGGCTAGCGGGGGGATCACAGATACGCAGTATTTT	CASSLSASGGITDTQYF
NA	TRBV4-1	NA	TRBJ2-7	TGCGCCAGCAGCCAAGGACGGTCCGAGCAGTACTTC	CASSQGRSEQYF
NA	TRBV29-1	NA	TRBJ1-1	TGCAGCGTTGTTCTGGGGGTTGGCACTGAAGCTTTCTTT	CSVVLGVGTEAFF
NA	TRBV9	NA	TRBJ2-1	TGTGCCAGCAGCGTAGGGACGTCGGTTGAGCAGTTCTTC	CASSVGTSVEQFF
NA	TRBV11-2	TRBD2	TRBJ2-5	TGTGCCAGCAGCTCCAGCGGGGGGGCCGACGGGACCCAGTACTTC	CASSSSGGADGTQYF
NA	TRBV2	TRBD1	TRBJ1-5	TGTGCCAGCACCGAATCTGCAGGGGGGTATCAGCCCCAGCATTTT	CASTESAGGYQPQHF
NA	TRBV5-1	TRBD1	TRBJ2-5	TGCGCCAGCAGCAGCGGACAGGGCCCGAAGAGGTCCCAGTACTTC	CASSSGQGPKRSQYF
once	TRBV2	TRBD1	TRBJ1-5	TGTGCCAGCAGTGAATACGGGACAGGGGTTTATAGCAATCAGCCCCAGCATTTT	CASSEYGTGVYSNQPQHF
NA	TRBV11-1	NA	TRBJ2-7	TGTGCCAGCAGCCCGCCGGGCCGTGGGCCTTACGAGCAGTACTTC	CASSPPGRGPYEQYF
NA	TRBV7-9	NA	TRBJ2-7	TGTGCCAGCAGCTCTGGACCCTCCTACGAGCAGTACTTC	CASSSGPSYEQYF
NA	TRBV18	NA	TRBJ2-1	TGTGCCAGCTCACCTAACAGGGATTCGCATGAGCAGTTCTTC	CASSPNRDSHEQFF
NA	TRBV11-2	TRBD2	TRBJ2-7	TGTGCCAGCAGATCCGGGGGGGCCTACGAGCAGTACTTC	CASRSGGAYEQYF
NA	TRBV28	NA	TRBJ1-1	TGTGCCAGCAGTTTAAACAGGAACACTGAAGCTTTCTTT	CASSLNRNTEAFF
NA	TRBV19	TRBD1	TRBJ2-2	TGTGCCAGTAGTAGGACAGGGAACACCGGGGAGCTGTTTTTT	CASSRTGNTGELFF
NA	TRBV18	NA	TRBJ1-6	TGTGCCAGCTCACGTCGGGGGGCGCCCAGCTATAATTCACCCCTCCACTTT	CASSRRGAPSYNSPLHF
once	TRBV7-2	NA	TRBJ2-3	TGTGCCAGCAGCTCAGGACCAACGTCAGGAGATACGCAGTATTTT	CASSSGPTSGDTQYF
NA	TRBV12-3/TRBV12-4	NA	TRBJ1-2	TGTGCCAGCAGTTTGGACGGCTATGGCTACACCTTC	CASSLDGYGYTF
NA	TRBV6-2/TRBV6-3	TRBD2	TRBJ2-7	TGTGCCAGCAGTCGCGGGGGAGCTGAAGCCTACGAGCAGTACTTC	CASSRGGAEAYEQYF
few	TRBV9	TRBD2	TRBJ2-6	TGTGCCAGCAGCCCGGGGGAGGGGAGGACTGGGGCCAACGTCCTGACTTTC	CASSPGEGRTGANVLTF
NA	TRBV28	NA	TRBJ2-1	TGTGCCAGCAGTTTAGTTGCAGTGGGGAATGAGCAGTTCTTC	CASSLVAVGNEQFF
NA	TRBV2	NA	TRBJ2-1	TGTGCCAGCTCCTTAGCGGTCCAGGGCTTCAATGAGCAGTTCTTC	CASSLAVQGFNEQFF
once	TRBV15	NA	TRBJ1-2	TGTGCCACCAGCAGAGATACGCAGGGGACCTATGGCTACACCTTC	CATSRDTQGTYGYTF
NA	TRBV6-2/TRBV6-3	NA	TRBJ2-2	TGTGCCAGCAGTCCCCCCGGATCCGGGGAGCTGTTTTTT	CASSPPGSGELFF
NA	TRBV19	TRBD1	TRBJ2-5	TGTGCCAGTAGTGGACCCAGGACAGGGCACAAAGAGACCCAGTACTTC	CASSGPRTGHKETQYF
once	TRBV4-1	NA	TRBJ2-5	TGCGCCAGCAGCCAAGTTAGGGGCGGCCAAGAGACCCAGTACTTC	CASSQVRGGQETQYF
NA	TRBV7-9	NA	TRBJ1-1	TGTGCCAGCAGCTTCTGGGGGCTGAGTGCTGAAGCTTTCTTT	CASSFWGLSAEAFF
NA	TRBV30	NA	TRBJ1-6	TGTGCCTGGAGCGTCATGCGGGGGTCCGGAGTCCCACCCCTCCACTTT	CAWSVMRGSGVPPLHF
NA	TRBV28	NA	TRBJ2-2	TGTGCCAGCAGTTTATATACTAGTGGGACCGGGGAGCTGTTTTTT	CASSLYTSGTGELFF
NA	TRBV5-1	NA	TRBJ2-7	TGCGCCAGCAGCTTGTACCCTGGCTACGAGCAGTACTTC	CASSLYPGYEQYF
NA	TRBV19	NA	TRBJ1-5	TGTGCCAGTAGCACGGACTCCGGACTCAATCAGCCCCAGCATTTT	CASSTDSGLNQPQHF
NA	TRBV28	NA	TRBJ1-6	TGTGCCAGCACCTTCCCCGCTTGGGGTATTTATAATTCACCCCTCCACTTT	CASTFPAWGIYNSPLHF
NA	TRBV9	NA	TRBJ2-2	TGTGCCAGTTCGACAGTTCCCGGGGAGCTGTTTTTT	CASSTVPGELFF
many	TRBV27	NA	TRBJ2-7	TGTGCCAGCAGTTTATCCCAGGATACCTACGAGCAGTACTTC	CASSLSQDTYEQYF
NA	TRBV9	TRBD1	TRBJ1-2	TGTGCCAGCAGCGATGGGACAGGGGCCTCCTCTAACTATGGCTACACCTTC	CASSDGTGASSNYGYTF
NA	TRBV6-5	TRBD1	TRBJ2-2	TGTGCCAGCAGTTACTCGAGCCAGGGGGCGACCGGGGAGCTGTTTTTT	CASSYSSQGATGELFF
NA	TRBV7-2	TRBD2	TRBJ2-3	TGTGCCAGCAGCTTAGTGCTTGGAGCGGGGACAGATACGCAGTATTTT	CASSLVLGAGTDTQYF
NA	TRBV5-6	TRBD1	TRBJ2-7	TGTGCCAGCAGCTTGTGGACAGGGACCAACGAGCAGTACTTC	CASSLWTGTNEQYF
NA	TRBV5-5	NA	TRBJ1-5	TGTGCCAGCAGCTTGGACAGTAGCAATCAGCCCCAGCATTTT	CASSLDSSNQPQHF
NA	TRBV7-2	NA	TRBJ2-7	TGTGCCAGCAGCATAATGAGTGTGGACTCCTACGAGCAGTACTTC	CASSIMSVDSYEQYF
NA	TRBV19	TRBD1	TRBJ2-2	TGTGCCAGTAGTAGAGACAGGGATCACACCGGGGAGCTGTTTTTT	CASSRDRDHTGELFF